A single sample gave rise to the 24 T cell receptor beta chains below, sequenced in a study of OX40 agonist ivuxolimab in advanced cancers. The assay was immunoSEQ multiplex PCR, and TCRdb's table has in-frame clones only and misses some. Of about 94,000 clones listed, over 75% are singletons. Sequenced here: CD4+ or CD8+ T cells sorted from blood, sampled in a trial of the OX40 agonist ivuxolimab. These TCRs come from an adult with an advanced solid tumor such as melanoma, head and neck, liver or kidney cancer.

A single count supports this clone. The V call is TRBV19, the J call TRBJ1-3; tentative D call: TRBD1 (6 bases). Germline V gene sequence: CDR1 LNHDA, CDR2 SQIVND (reference sequence). CDR3 length equals 16 residues. Trimming removed 6 bases at V and 0 bases at J, with 15 bases between. The CDR3: CASRTWGGRSGNTIYF. CDR3 bases: TGTGCCAGTAGGACCTGGGGGGGCCGCTCTGGAAACACCATATATTTT.

The V call is TRBV9, the J call TRBJ2-7; D is unclear. The CDR3 length is 14 residues. CDR1 is SGDLS, CDR2 YYNGEE, per germline. The ends were cut back, 0 bases at V and 1 base at J, with 8 bases in the middle. Here the CDR3 reads CASSVDSISYEQYF. The CDR3 DNA sequence: TGTGCCAGCAGCGTAGACAGTATATCCTACGAGCAGTACTTC.

The chain couples TRBV2 to TRBJ2-2; TRBD1 might be the D (5 bases). The CDR3 length is 15 residues. The germline V gene has CDR1 SNHLY and CDR2 FYNNEI. V shed 7 bases and J shed 5 bases, with 17 bases lying between them. The CDR3 protein is CASNDWNRITGELFF. The CDR3 DNA is TGTGCCAGCAACGATTGGAACAGGATAACCGGGGAGCTGTTTTTT. The complete variable domain, with remaining parts taken from reference TRBV2 and TRBJ2-2, reads EPEVTQTPSHQVTQMGQEVILRCVPISNHLYFYWYRQILGQKVEFLVSFYNNEISEKSEIFDDQFSVERPDGSNFTLKIRSTKLEDSAMYFCASNDWNRITGELFFGEGSRLTVL.

This clone was detected only a few times. The chain links TRBV7-8 to TRBJ1-1, with D tentatively TRBD1 (6 bases). The V gene's germline CDR1 is SGHVS and CDR2 FQNEAQ. The germline V and J ends were trimmed by 1 base and 7 bases, with 13 bases remaining between them. The CDR3 is 14 residues long. The CDR3 DNA reads as TGTGCCAGCAGCTTAGGACAGGCGGATGGTGAAGCTTTCTTT. Its protein is CASSLGQADGEAFF.

The chain couples TRBV2 to TRBJ2-1; a weak D match, TRBD1 (5 bases). The ends were cut back, 9 bases at V and 10 bases at J, with 22 bases in the middle. The CDR3 contains 14 residues. Germline CDR1 is SNHLY and CDR2 is FYNNEI. In DNA form, the CDR3 reads TGTGCCAGTTCAATTGTTAAGGATACAGGAGAGCAGTTCTTC. Encoded protein: CASSIVKDTGEQFF.

This clone was counted a few times. The chain has TRBV2 and TRBJ2-7; 8 positions match TRBD1. CDR3 length: 18 residues. CDR1 and CDR2 (germline): SNHLY, FYNNEI. V was pared by 5 bases and J by 0 bases, with 15 bases of the junction left unmatched. CDR3 amino acids: CASSRDRLSVGNSYEQYF. CDR3 in DNA: TGTGCCAGCAGTAGGGACAGGCTATCCGTGGGAAACTCCTACGAGCAGTACTTC. Filled out from reference TRBV2 and TRBJ2-7, the complete variable domain reads EPEVTQTPSHQVTQMGQEVILRCVPISNHLYFYWYRQILGQKVEFLVSFYNNEISEKSEIFDDQFSVERPDGSNFTLKIRSTKLEDSAMYFCASSRDRLSVGNSYEQYFGPGTRLTVT.

The table lists this clone with a count of one. The chain combines TRBV6-5 with TRBJ2-2; D is perhaps TRBD1 or TRBD2 (5 bases each). Germline CDR1 reads MNHEY; CDR2 reads SVGAGI. V was cut by 6 bases and J by 7 bases, with 15 bases left in between. The CDR3 is made up of 14 amino acids. CDR3 sequence reads: CASRGVGLVGELFF. The CDR3 DNA is TGTGCCAGCAGGGGGGTAGGCTTAGTCGGGGAGCTGTTTTTT.

This chain links TRBV6-1 with TRBJ2-5, with D hard to call. V lost 3 bases, J lost 6 bases, and 5 bases lay in between. The CDR3 is 11 residues long. CDR1 and CDR2 from the germline V gene are MNHNS and SASEGT. CDR3 sequence: CASSDSKTQYF. The CDR3 DNA reads TGTGCCAGCAGTGATTCGAAGACCCAGTACTTC.

The chain combines TRBV29-1 with TRBJ1-1, with 9 bases identical to TRBD1. J lost 5 bases, V lost 3 bases, and 4 bases had no gene match. The germline V gene has CDR1 SQVTM and CDR2 ANQGSEA. CDR3 length: 13 amino acids. CDR3 amino acids: CSVETGTGTEAFF. CDR3 in DNA: TGCAGCGTTGAGACCGGGACAGGGACTGAAGCTTTCTTT.

The J gene is TRBJ1-6, the V gene TRBV2; D is undetermined. The V end lost 4 bases, the J end lost 7 bases, and 14 bases lay between the germline ends. Germline V CDR1 and CDR2: SNHLY, FYNNEI. The CDR3 consists of 15 residues. CDR3 sequence (DNA): TGTGCCAGCAGTGGTGCCGTCGGGAACAATTCACCCCTCCACTTT. Amino acid sequence: CASSGAVGNNSPLHF.

CDR3 coding DNA: TGTGCCAGCAGTTCTTCCGGGACAGGGTTTAATTCACCCCTCCACTTT. Translating it yields CASSSSGTGFNSPLHF. The chain couples TRBV6-9 to TRBJ1-6; 9 bases agree with TRBD1. The CDR3 is 16 amino acids. Germline assignment: CDR1 MNHGY and CDR2 SVAAGI. After removal of 4 bases from V and 6 bases from J, the junction contained 7 bases not matched to a gene.

This chain joins TRBV2 and TRBJ1-4; possible D gene TRBD1, 5 bases. Germline CDR1 reads SNHLY; CDR2 reads FYNNEI. CDR3 size: 12 residues. V dropped 8 bases and J dropped 8 bases, with 12 bases sitting between them. The CDR3 is CASLGPGEKLFF. For the CDR3, the DNA is TGTGCCAGCCTCGGCCCAGGGGAAAAACTGTTTTTT. The full variable domain, with the rest looked up from reference TRBV2 and TRBJ1-4, is EPEVTQTPSHQVTQMGQEVILRCVPISNHLYFYWYRQILGQKVEFLVSFYNNEISEKSEIFDDQFSVERPDGSNFTLKIRSTKLEDSAMYFCASLGPGEKLFFGSGTQLSVL.

The genes are TRBV5-1 and TRBJ1-3; tentatively, D is TRBD1 (5 bases). The germline V gene has CDR1 SGHRS and CDR2 YFSETQ. This CDR3 spans 15 amino acids. The V end lost 4 bases, the J end lost 0 bases, and 11 bases lay between the germline ends. CDR3 bases: TGCGCCAGCAGCCCCTACGGGGGCTCTGGAAACACCATATATTTT. It yields the protein CASSPYGGSGNTIYF.

The rearrangement uses TRBV27 and TRBJ2-3, with a tentative D call TRBD2 (6 bases). There are 14 residues in the CDR3. Trimming removed 6 bases from V and 6 bases from J, with 16 bases in between. Germline CDR1 reads MNHEY; CDR2 reads SMNVEV (reference sequence). For the CDR3, the DNA is TGTGCCAGCAGCGAAATGGGGGGTGGGGATACGCAGTATTTT. Translation: CASSEMGGGDTQYF.

The V call is TRBV7-9, the J call TRBJ2-3, with 8 bases lining up with TRBD1. This CDR3 comprises 15 residues. Germline values: CDR1 SEHNR, CDR2 FQNEAQ (reference sequence). After removal of 11 bases from V and 6 bases from J, the junction contained 16 bases not matched to a gene. CDR3 in DNA: TGTGCCGGGGCCGGCGAGGCAGGGGGCGCGGATACGCAGTATTTT. It translates to CAGAGEAGGADTQYF.

The V gene is TRBV5-7, the J gene TRBJ1-2, with a tentative D call TRBD1 (5 bases). TRBV5-7 qualifies as an ORF whose function is uncertain. This CDR3 spans 15 amino acids. The ends were cut back, 3 bases at V and 2 bases at J, with 14 bases in the middle. The chain's CDR3 is CASSSGTLRNYGYTF. In nucleotides, the CDR3 is TGTGCCAGCAGCTCAGGGACCTTGAGGAACTATGGCTACACCTTC.

The table lists this clone with a count of one. The chain has TRBV28 and TRBJ1-2; 9 bases line up with TRBD1. Unmatched junction bases numbered 33, after V lost 4 bases and J lost 6 bases. The CDR3 is made up of 23 amino acids. Germline V gives CDR1 MDHEN, CDR2 SYDVKM. CDR3 bases: TGTGCCAGCAGTTCCATAATCCCGACACTCTCAGGACAGGGGAATCATCGGTATGATGGCTACACCTTC. Amino acid sequence: CASSSIIPTLSGQGNHRYDGYTF.

V usage is TRBV2 and J usage is TRBJ2-7, with TRBD2 matching over 12 bases. The germline gives CDR1 SNHLY, CDR2 FYNNEI. The trim removed 5 bases at V and 5 bases at J, leaving 10 bases unmatched. The CDR3 consists of 16 residues. CDR3 loop: CASSRQTSGGSNEQYF. CDR3 in DNA: TGTGCCAGCAGTCGTCAGACTAGCGGGGGATCCAACGAGCAGTACTTC.

The J gene is TRBJ2-6, the V gene TRBV21-1; the table's D call, TRBD1, was not checked against the DNA. TRBV21-1 is marked as a pseudogene. The CDR3 totals 16 residues. The CDR3 coding sequence is TGTGCCAGCAGCAACTTTCGCAGCTCTGGGGCCAACGTCCTGACTTTC. Amino acid sequence: CASSNFRSSGANVLTF.

The V gene is TRBV2, the J gene TRBJ1-2, with 9 positions matching TRBD1. V dropped 9 bases and J dropped 5; count of bases not matched to a gene: 7. The CDR3 covers 13 residues. Germline CDR1 SNHLY, CDR2 FYNNEI. CDR3 amino acids: CASWRGTGYGYTF. The CDR3 nucleotides are TGTGCCAGTTGGAGGGGGACAGGGTATGGCTACACCTTC. The whole variable domain, remainder taken from reference TRBV2 and TRBJ1-2, is EPEVTQTPSHQVTQMGQEVILRCVPISNHLYFYWYRQILGQKVEFLVSFYNNEISEKSEIFDDQFSVERPDGSNFTLKIRSTKLEDSAMYFCASWRGTGYGYTFGSGTRLTVV.

The V gene is TRBV5-1, the J gene TRBJ2-7, with D tentatively TRBD1 or TRBD2 (5 bases each). CDR3 length: 13 residues. V was clipped by 4 bases and J by 1 base, with 9 bases between them. CDR1 and CDR2 from the germline V gene are SGHRS and YFSETQ. CDR3 in DNA: TGCGCCAGCAGCGTAGGGACGTCCTACGAGCAGTACTTC. It specifies CASSVGTSYEQYF.

This sequence joins TRBV7-2 and TRBJ1-1; 8 bases line up with TRBD1. The trim removed 5 bases at V and 1 base at J, leaving 6 bases unmatched. CDR3 length equals 15 residues. CDR1 is SGHTA and CDR2 is FQGNSA in the germline V gene. The CDR3 spells CASSIDRGPNTEAFF. The CDR3 nucleotides read TGTGCCAGCAGCATTGACAGGGGCCCGAACACTGAAGCTTTCTTT. The entire variable domain, with the rest obtained from reference TRBV7-2 and TRBJ1-1, is as follows: GAGVSQSPSNKVTEKGKDVELRCDPISGHTALYWYRQSLGQGLEFLIYFQGNSAPDKSGLPSDRFSAERTGGSVSTLTIQRTQQEDSAVYLCASSIDRGPNTEAFFGQGTRLTVV.

The rearrangement links TRBV5-4 to TRBJ2-3; 7 bases align to TRBD2. This CDR3 spans 14 amino acids. CDR1 and CDR2 from the germline V gene are SGHNT and YYREEE (reference sequence). J lost 0 bases, V lost 7 bases, and 5 bases had no gene match. The CDR3 protein is CASRSSGSTDTQYF. CDR3 coding DNA: TGTGCCAGCCGTTCTAGCGGTAGCACAGATACGCAGTATTTT.

The rearrangement uses TRBV28 and TRBJ1-5; D ambiguous. CDR3 length equals 14 residues. Germline values: CDR1 MDHEN, CDR2 SYDVKM. Between the trimmed V and J ends, which lost 4 bases and 2 bases, there was a span of 9 bases. The CDR3 DNA reads as TGTGCCAGCAGTTCCCGGAGGGGCAATCAGCCCCAGCATTTT. Translating it yields CASSSRRGNQPQHF.